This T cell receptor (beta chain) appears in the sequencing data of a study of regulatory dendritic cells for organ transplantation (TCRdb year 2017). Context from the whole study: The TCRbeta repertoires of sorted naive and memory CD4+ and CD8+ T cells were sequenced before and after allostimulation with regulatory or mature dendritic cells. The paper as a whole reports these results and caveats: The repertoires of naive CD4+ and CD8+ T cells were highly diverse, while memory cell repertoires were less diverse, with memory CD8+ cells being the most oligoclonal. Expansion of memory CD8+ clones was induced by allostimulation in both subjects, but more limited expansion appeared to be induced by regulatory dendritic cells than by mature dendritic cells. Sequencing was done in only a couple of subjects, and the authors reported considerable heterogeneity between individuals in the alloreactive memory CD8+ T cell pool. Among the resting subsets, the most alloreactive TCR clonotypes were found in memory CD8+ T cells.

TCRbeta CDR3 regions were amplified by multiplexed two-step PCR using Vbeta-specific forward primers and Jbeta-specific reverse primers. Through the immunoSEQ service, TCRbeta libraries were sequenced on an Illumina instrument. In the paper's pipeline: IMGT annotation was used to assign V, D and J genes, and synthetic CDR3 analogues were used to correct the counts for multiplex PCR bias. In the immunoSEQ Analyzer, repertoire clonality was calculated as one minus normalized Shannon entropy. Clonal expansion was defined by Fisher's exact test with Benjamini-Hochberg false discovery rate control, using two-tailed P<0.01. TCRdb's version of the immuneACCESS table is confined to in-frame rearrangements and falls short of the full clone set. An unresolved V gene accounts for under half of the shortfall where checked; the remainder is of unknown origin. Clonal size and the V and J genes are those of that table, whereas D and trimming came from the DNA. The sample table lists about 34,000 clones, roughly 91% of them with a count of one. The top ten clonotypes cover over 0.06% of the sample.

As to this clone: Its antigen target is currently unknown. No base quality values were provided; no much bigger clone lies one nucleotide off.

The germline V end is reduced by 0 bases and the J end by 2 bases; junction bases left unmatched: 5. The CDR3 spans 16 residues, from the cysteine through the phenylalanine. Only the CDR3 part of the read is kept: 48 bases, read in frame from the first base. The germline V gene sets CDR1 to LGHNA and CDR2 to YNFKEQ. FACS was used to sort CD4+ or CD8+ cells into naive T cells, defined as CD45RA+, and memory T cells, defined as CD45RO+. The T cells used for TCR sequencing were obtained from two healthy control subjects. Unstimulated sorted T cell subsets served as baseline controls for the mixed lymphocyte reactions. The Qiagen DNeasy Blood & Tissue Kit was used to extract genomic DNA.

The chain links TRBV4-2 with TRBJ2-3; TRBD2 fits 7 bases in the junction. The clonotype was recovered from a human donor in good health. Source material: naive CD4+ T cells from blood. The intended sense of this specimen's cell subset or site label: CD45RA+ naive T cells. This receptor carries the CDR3 CASSQEASGFTDTQYF. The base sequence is TGTGCCAGCAGCCAAGAGGCTAGCGGCTTCACAGATACGCAGTATTTT.